The T cell receptor beta chain described here comes from a study of cytomegalovirus exposure and HLA in healthy donors. Background on the study: An earlier analysis found some 120 million unique TCR beta sequences from 150 million to 200 million T cells. General observations from the study: Most TCR sequences showed up rarely, but some public TCRs showed up in many donors. In a later analysis, at a false discovery rate of 0.05, 16,951 TCR beta sequences matched HLA alleles.

Researchers ran the PCR with 60 Vbeta and 13 Jbeta primers. Profiling relied on immunoSEQ multiplex PCR, and the TCRdb table lists in-frame clones only, not all of them. The sample has about 97,000 clones, around 85% seen once. This CDR3 region has 16 residues. Trimming removed 0 bases at V and 4 bases at J, with 13 bases between. Germline CDR1 reads SGDLS; CDR2 reads YYNGEE. Donors consisted of healthy bone marrow donors. Comments on this clone: Its target is not known.

The chain links TRBV9 to TRBJ2-2; D may be TRBD2 (7 bases). Sequences were obtained from PBMCs. The origin of this receptor is a man under 40 in good health and CMV-seronegative. The CDR3 DNA is TGTGCCAGCAGCGTAGAGGCGGGGGCGACCACCGGGGAGCTGTTTTTT. Translation: CASSVEAGATTGELFF.